The rows below give T cell receptor beta chains drawn from one sample of a study of blood T cell repertoires in COVID-19. Measured with immunoSEQ multiplex PCR; TCRdb has only the in-frame clones, and not every one. Of about 24,000 clones in the sample, more than 75% are singletons; the top ten hold 4.5% to 6.5%. Sequencing used peripheral blood. These receptors were taken from a man aged 50 to 60 with active COVID-19. Each CDR3 is given with its conserved first and last residue. Each record gives: J gene, D gene, V gene, clone size, CDR3 protein, CDR3 DNA. D genes are given only for firm matches. The size of a clone is reported for some rows only, either as once, few or many, or as a class for expanded clones.

TRBJ2-7,-,TRBV20-1,-,CSASRAGNLGREQYF,TGCAGTGCTAGTCGGGCAGGGAACTTAGGACGCGAGCAGTACTTC
TRBJ2-7,-,TRBV7-2,-,CASSFSGQLYEQYF,TGTGCCAGCAGCTTTAGCGGCCAACTCTACGAGCAGTACTTC
TRBJ2-7,-,TRBV2,-,CASRGDRSSYEQYF,TGTGCCAGCAGAGGCGACAGGAGCTCCTACGAGCAGTACTTC
TRBJ1-1,-,TRBV12-3/TRBV12-4,-,CASTSAFF,TGTGCCAGCACCTCGGCTTTCTTT
TRBJ2-5,TRBD2,TRBV7-8,-,CASSLRRWRGAYNGETQYF,TGTGCCAGCAGCTTACGACGGTGGCGGGGGGCCTACAATGGGGAGACCCAGTACTTC
TRBJ2-4,-,TRBV29-1,once,CSVKGGAKNIQYF,TGCAGCGTTAAGGGGGGGGCCAAAAACATTCAGTACTTC
TRBJ2-7,TRBD2,TRBV5-8,-,CASSLNSGLAGGQSSYEQYF,TGTGCCAGCAGCCTGAATTCAGGACTAGCGGGAGGACAAAGCTCCTACGAGCAGTACTTC
TRBJ2-2,-,TRBV29-1,-,CSVEYWDKNTGELFF,TGCAGCGTTGAATATTGGGACAAGAACACCGGGGAGCTGTTTTTT
TRBJ1-1,TRBD1,TRBV3-1/TRBV3-2,-,CASMRQGTSRGTEAFF,TGTGCCAGCATGAGACAGGGGACATCACGGGGCACTGAAGCTTTCTTT
TRBJ2-2,TRBD1,TRBV18,-,CASSRALDRVRTGELFF,TGTGCCAGCTCACGAGCCCTCGACAGGGTTCGGACCGGGGAGCTGTTTTTT
TRBJ2-3,TRBD2,TRBV4-3,few,CASSQGGLAGGTTEKQYF,TGCGCCAGCAGCCAGGGCGGACTAGCGGGGGGGACCACAGAGAAACAGTATTTT
TRBJ2-3,TRBD2,TRBV7-3,-,CASSQSPTSGHTQYF,TGTGCCAGCAGCCAATCTCCTACTAGCGGCCATACGCAGTATTTT
TRBJ1-2,-,TRBV27,-,CASSLNTPTIYGYTF,TGTGCCAGCAGTTTAAACACCCCCACAATCTATGGCTACACCTTC
TRBJ1-6,-,TRBV3-1/TRBV3-2,medium-sized,CASSQDSEPSMPPLHF,TGTGCCAGCAGCCAAGATTCCGAGCCCTCAATGCCACCCCTCCACTTT
TRBJ1-4,TRBD1,TRBV5-1,-,CASSLGQGAEKLFF,TGCGCCAGCAGCTTGGGACAGGGTGCTGAAAAACTGTTTTTT
TRBJ1-2,TRBD1,TRBV27,-,CASSSGGRSYGYTF,TGTGCCAGCAGTTCAGGGGGCAGATCCTATGGCTACACCTTC
TRBJ2-7,-,TRBV6-5,-,CASAGLGEQYF,TGTGCCAGCGCAGGTCTTGGCGAGCAGTACTTC
TRBJ2-3,-,TRBV11-3,-,CASSLSTSGSGTDTQYF,TGTGCCAGCAGCTTATCGACCTCTGGGAGTGGCACAGATACGCAGTATTTT
TRBJ1-5,-,TRBV7-2,-,CASSPAAVYSNQPQHF,TGTGCCAGCAGCCCCGCGGCGGTTTATAGCAATCAGCCCCAGCATTTT
TRBJ1-1,-,TRBV7-9,-,CASSLGPRGTSTEAFF,TGTGCCAGCAGCTTAGGACCCCGGGGTACTAGCACTGAAGCTTTCTTT
TRBJ2-3,TRBD1,TRBV6-4,few,CASSVTGTGGADTQYF,TGTGCCAGCAGTGTGACCGGGACAGGGGGCGCAGATACGCAGTATTTT
TRBJ2-3,TRBD2,TRBV7-2,once,CASSLVGGGSTDTQYF,TGTGCCAGCAGCTTAGTGGGCGGGGGGAGCACAGATACGCAGTATTTT
TRBJ1-1,-,TRBV7-9,-,CASSLYEWGNTEAFF,TGTGCCAGCAGCTTATATGAGTGGGGCAACACTGAAGCTTTCTTT
TRBJ1-2,-,TRBV19,-,CASTPYETASYGYTF,TGTGCCAGTACCCCCTACGAGACAGCATCCTATGGCTACACCTTC
TRBJ1-3,-,TRBV29-1,-,CSVLTGTRGNTIYF,TGCAGCGTTCTGACAGGTACCCGTGGAAACACCATATATTTT
TRBJ2-7,TRBD2,TRBV5-6,-,CASSLEVAAGVSYEQYF,TGTGCCAGCAGCTTGGAGGTAGCGGCGGGAGTGTCCTACGAGCAGTACTTC
TRBJ2-5,-,TRBV12-5,-,CASGLSGQETQYF,TGTGCTAGTGGTTTGTCCGGGCAAGAGACCCAGTACTTC
TRBJ2-5,TRBD2,TRBV27,-,CASRGGTSGRTETQYF,TGTGCCAGCAGGGGGGGGACTAGCGGGAGAACGGAGACCCAGTACTTC
TRBJ2-1,TRBD1,TRBV5-4,-,CASSPKVDRGPGEQFF,TGTGCCAGCAGCCCCAAAGTGGACAGGGGGCCCGGTGAGCAGTTCTTC
TRBJ2-2,TRBD2,TRBV11-3,-,CASSLGGLAGATGELFF,TGTGCCAGCAGCTTAGGCGGACTAGCGGGGGCGACCGGGGAGCTGTTTTTT
TRBJ1-2,-,TRBV6-2/TRBV6-3,-,CASSYRGGFGYTF,TGTGCCAGCAGTTACCGTGGGGGCTTTGGCTACACCTTC
TRBJ2-7,TRBD2,TRBV11-3,-,CASSLEGTSASYEQYF,TGTGCCAGCAGCTTAGAAGGGACTAGCGCCTCCTACGAGCAGTACTTC
TRBJ2-5,TRBD2,TRBV6-4,-,CASSAPAPSGRWEETQYF,TGTGCCAGCAGTGCCCCGGCACCTAGCGGGAGGTGGGAAGAGACCCAGTACTTC
TRBJ2-1,-,TRBV7-9,-,CASSPAGGEQFF,TGTGCCAGCAGTCCCGCCGGGGGTGAGCAGTTCTTC
TRBJ2-7,-,TRBV28,-,CASSSPRGSKYEQYF,TGTGCCAGCAGTTCCCCCAGAGGTTCCAAATACGAGCAGTACTTC
TRBJ2-1,-,TRBV6-6,-,CASSATEGEQFF,TGTGCCAGCAGCGCGACGGAGGGTGAGCAGTTCTTC